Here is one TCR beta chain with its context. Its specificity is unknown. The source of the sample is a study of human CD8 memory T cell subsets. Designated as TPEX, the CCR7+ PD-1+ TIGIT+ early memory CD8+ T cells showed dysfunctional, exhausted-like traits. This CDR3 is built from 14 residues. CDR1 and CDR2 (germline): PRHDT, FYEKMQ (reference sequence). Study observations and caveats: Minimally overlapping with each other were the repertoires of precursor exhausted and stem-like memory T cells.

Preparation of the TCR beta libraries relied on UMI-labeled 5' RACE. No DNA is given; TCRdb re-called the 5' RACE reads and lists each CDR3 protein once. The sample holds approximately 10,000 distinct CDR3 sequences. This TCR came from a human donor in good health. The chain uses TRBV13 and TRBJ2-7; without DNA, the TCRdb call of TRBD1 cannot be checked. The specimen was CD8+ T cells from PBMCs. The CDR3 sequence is CASSYAGSRYEQYF.